This TCR beta chain was identified during a study of blood T cell repertoires in COVID-19. Across the whole study: Collection of acute and convalescent COVID-19 samples took place in the United States, Italy and Spain.

TCRdb keeps only in-frame clones here, not all; method: immunoSEQ multiplex PCR. The sample has about 230,000 clones, roughly nine tenths seen once. This clonotype was sampled from a woman aged 50 to 60 in a cohort exposed to, infected with or recovered from COVID-19 (not recorded which). The specimen sequenced was PBMCs or T cells enriched from blood (not recorded which).

CDR3 protein: CASSQSSGGTQGAFF. In DNA, the CDR3 is TGTGCCAGCAGCCAATCCAGCGGGGGGACTCAAGGAGCTTTCTTT. V usage is TRBV3-1 (or the pseudogene TRBV3-2) and J usage is TRBJ1-1; D might be TRBD1 (5 bases). Germline V gene data show CDR1 as LGHDT and CDR2 as YNNKEL (reference sequence). The CDR3 sequence is 15 residues long. V was trimmed by 2 bases and J by 10 bases, leaving 20 bases between them.